This T cell receptor (beta chain) appears in the sequencing data of a study of beta chain features in type 1 diabetes. Study-level results: Researchers report that Type 1 diabetes patients had moderately but significantly shorter TCRB CDR3s across all four CD4+ subsets. There were fewer insertions and more deletions at the VDJ junctions of type 1 diabetes patients. Sampled from patients, naive, central memory and Treg TCRB repertoires appeared more similar than those sampled from healthy donors. An over-representation of cells with high TCR expression could result from cDNA sequencing.

Of the isolated RNA, all was reverse transcribed, and so the sequenced material was expressed TCRB transcripts. TCRdb's table, derived via immunoSEQ multiplex PCR, lists solely in-frame clones and lacks some. The data show about 400,000 clones, 10% to 15% seen once. With respect to this clone: Its specificity is not known.

The CDR3 has 13 residues. Trimming removed 9 bases at V and 0 bases at J, with 6 bases between. Germline CDR1 reads MNHNS; CDR2 reads SASEGT. One heparinised draw of blood, averaging roughly 120 mL, came from each donor. Input material: naive CD4+ T cells from blood. The clonotype comes from a woman aged 18-29 years with type 1 diabetes. This chain joins TRBV6-1 and TRBJ2-6; D is ambiguous. As DNA, the CDR3 is TGTGCCAGTAAGAGCTCTGGGGCCAACGTCCTGACTTTC. It is translated as CASKSSGANVLTF.